The T cell receptor (beta chain) described here comes from a study of T cell responses to AZD1222 COVID-19 vaccine (dated by TCRdb to the early 2020s). Notes on the research overall: AZD1222 recipients whose second dose came at about 4 weeks and those whose second dose came at about 12 weeks were combined into one group, since spike-specific TCR depth and breadth did not differ between the two schedules. A total of 230 to 250 trial participants underwent TCR sequencing, of whom roughly 210 had received two doses of AZD1222 and some 26 had received two doses of the MenACWY control vaccine. Trial participants were enrolled into age subgroups of 18-55, 56-69 and 70-plus years, which contained approximately 150, 28 and 58 TCR-sequenced participants, respectively.

Comment on this clone: Its antigen is not yet known. No much larger clone is present one base from it, and per-base qualities are unavailable.

The CDR3 regions of human TCRbeta chains were analyzed by immunosequencing. The original methods were these. TCRs in the repertoires were matched against a reference library of SARS-CoV-2-specific TCRs that had been generated with the MIRA antigen-specificity platform. Breadth was defined as the fraction of unique TCRs that were SARS-CoV-2-associated. Depth was defined as the fraction of total T cells that were SARS-CoV-2-associated. Each spike-specific TCR was assigned to its reactive spike region and to a CD4 or CD8 class using the MIRA data. Log10-transformed breadth and depth values were compared by one-way ANOVA with Sidak's multiple comparisons tests. TCRdb mirrors the immuneACCESS table, restricted to in-frame sequences. Some clones are absent from its copies; in checked studies, under half trace to an unresolved V gene, and the reason for the others is unknown. Clonal size and the V and J genes are those of that table, whereas D and trimming came from the DNA. Recorded for this sample are about 120,000 clones; roughly 90% of them occurred a single time. The ten largest clonotypes hold under 4.5% of the sample.

Trimming removed 7 bases from V and 4 bases from J, leaving 19 bases between the germline ends. The CDR3 runs 15 residues from the cysteine to the phenylalanine. Just CDR3 DNA is preserved here, 45 bases in frame from base 1. The germline V gene yields MNHEY for CDR1 and SVGAGI for CDR2. The paper as a whole reports these results and caveats: The 56-69-year group was small, and its depth increase did not reach significance, likely because of low power. Because no samples from the day 14 peak response were available, repertoires could be characterized only after the peak T cell response. Reportedly, almost half of the unique spike-specific TCRs recognized epitopes lying outside the regions that are mutated in the B.1.351 and B.1.1.7 variants. Vaccine-associated CD4 TCRs spanned the whole spike protein, with dominant responses in regions 160-218 and 743-854. A significant rise in spike-specific TCR breadth and depth was observed after two AZD1222 doses relative to day 0 and relative to MenACWY recipients. Conclusions about previously exposed vaccinees are limited, since just six AZD1222 recipients were seropositive for SARS-CoV-2 at baseline. Participants were mostly white British, with more females than males. The authors suggested clonal diversity may have been underestimated.

The time point label of this sample denotes: baseline before first vaccination. Vaccinee samples came from UK trials COV001 and COV002, including a single-blind randomized controlled phase 2/3 trial of AZD1222 (ChAdOx1 nCoV-19) in healthy adults. Trial participant PBMC samples were collected at day 0 and day 28 after the second dose for TCRbeta chain sequencing. The sequenced sample was peripheral blood, obtained on day 0 of AZD1222 vaccination. The receptor chain draws on TRBV6-5 and TRBJ2-5; tentative D gene TRBD2, with 5 bases matching. The clonotype was recovered from an adult in good health. The nucleotide sequence is given as TGTGCCAGCACCAGAAGGTTAGAACGGGGAGAGACCCAGTACTTC. This sequence encodes CASTRRLERGETQYF.